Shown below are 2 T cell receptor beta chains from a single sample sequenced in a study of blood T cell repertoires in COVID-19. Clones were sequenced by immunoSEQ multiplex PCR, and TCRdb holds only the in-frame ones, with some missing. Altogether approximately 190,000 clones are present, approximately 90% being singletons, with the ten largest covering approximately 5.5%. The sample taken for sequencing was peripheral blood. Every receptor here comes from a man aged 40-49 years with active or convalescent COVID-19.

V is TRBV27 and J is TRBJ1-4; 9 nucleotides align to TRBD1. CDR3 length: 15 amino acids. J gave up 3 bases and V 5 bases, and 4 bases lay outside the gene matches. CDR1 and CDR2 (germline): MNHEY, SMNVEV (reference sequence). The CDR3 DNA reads TGTGCCAGCAGTGCCCGGGACAGGGCTAATGAAAAACTGTTTTTT. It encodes CASSARDRANEKLFF.

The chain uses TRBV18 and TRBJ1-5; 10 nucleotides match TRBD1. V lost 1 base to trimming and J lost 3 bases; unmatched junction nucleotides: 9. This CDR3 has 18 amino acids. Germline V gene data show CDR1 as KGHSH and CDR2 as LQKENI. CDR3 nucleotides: TGTGCCAGCTCACCACGTGCGGGACAGGGGCTTTTCAATCAGCCCCAGCATTTT. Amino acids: CASSPRAGQGLFNQPQHF.